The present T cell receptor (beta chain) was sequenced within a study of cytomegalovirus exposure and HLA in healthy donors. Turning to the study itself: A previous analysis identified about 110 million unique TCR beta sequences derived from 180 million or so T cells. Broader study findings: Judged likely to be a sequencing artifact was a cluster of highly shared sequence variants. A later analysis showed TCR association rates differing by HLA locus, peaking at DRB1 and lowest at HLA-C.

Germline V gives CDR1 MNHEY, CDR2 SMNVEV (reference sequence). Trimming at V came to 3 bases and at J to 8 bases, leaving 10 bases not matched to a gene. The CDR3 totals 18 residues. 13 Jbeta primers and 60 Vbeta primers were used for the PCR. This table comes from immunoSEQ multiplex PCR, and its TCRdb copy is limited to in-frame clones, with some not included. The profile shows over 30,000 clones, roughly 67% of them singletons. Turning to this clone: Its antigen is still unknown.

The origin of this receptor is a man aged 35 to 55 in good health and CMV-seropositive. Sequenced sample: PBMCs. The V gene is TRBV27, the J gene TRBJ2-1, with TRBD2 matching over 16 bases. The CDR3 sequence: CASSFPGLAGGGFDEQFF. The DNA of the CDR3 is TGTGCCAGCAGTTTCCCGGGACTAGCGGGGGGGGGTTTTGATGAGCAGTTCTTC.